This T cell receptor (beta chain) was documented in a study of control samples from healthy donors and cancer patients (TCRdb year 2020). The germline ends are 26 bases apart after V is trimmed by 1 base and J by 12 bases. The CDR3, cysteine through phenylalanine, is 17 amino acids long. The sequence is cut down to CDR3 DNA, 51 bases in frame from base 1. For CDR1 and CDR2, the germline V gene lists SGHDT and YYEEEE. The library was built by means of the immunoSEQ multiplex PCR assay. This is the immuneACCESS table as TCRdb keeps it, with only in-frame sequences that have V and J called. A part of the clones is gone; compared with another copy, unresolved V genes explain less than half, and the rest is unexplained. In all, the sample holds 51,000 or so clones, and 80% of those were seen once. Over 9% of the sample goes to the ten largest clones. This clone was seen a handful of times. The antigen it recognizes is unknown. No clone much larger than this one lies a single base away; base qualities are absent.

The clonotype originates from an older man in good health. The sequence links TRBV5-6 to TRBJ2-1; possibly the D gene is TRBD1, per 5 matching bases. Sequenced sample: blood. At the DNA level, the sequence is TGTGCCAGCAGCTTGCAATCTGGAACATTCGGACCTAGGGGGCAGTTCTTC. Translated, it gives CASSLQSGTFGPRGQFF.